This TCR beta chain comes out of a study of control samples from healthy donors and cancer patients. The table came from immunoSEQ multiplex PCR; TCRdb's copy has only in-frame clones and leaves some out. The repertoire holds roughly 150,000 clones, with approximately 86% as singletons. The CDR3 has 12 amino acids. V dropped 6 bases and J dropped 4 bases, with 10 bases sitting between them. CDR1 and CDR2 (germline): SQVTM, ANQGSEA. The sequenced sample was blood. This receptor was taken from a man between 18 and 35 years old in good health. V is TRBV29-1 and J is TRBJ1-3, with a weak D call TRBD1 (6 bases). CDR3 nucleotide sequence: TGCAGCGTACTTGGACAGGGAAACACCATATATTTT. It is translated as CSVLGQGNTIYF.